The next 5 T cell receptor beta chains were all read from a single sample in a study of blood T cell repertoires in COVID-19. Repertoires were generated with immunoSEQ multiplex PCR, while TCRdb's copy carries only in-frame clones and drops some. The data show 100,000 to 150,000 clones, less than 75% seen once. Material: peripheral blood. The origin of the receptors is a human donor with acute or convalescent COVID-19. The donor label of this sample is uncertain.

This clone was observed a few times. The chain is built from TRBV5-6 and TRBJ1-1, with a tentative D call TRBD1 (5 bases). Germline V lookup: CDR1 SGHDT, CDR2 YYEEEE. The germline V and J ends were trimmed by 1 base and 5 bases, with 9 bases remaining between them. There are 13 residues in the CDR3. The CDR3 reads CASSLTGATEAFF. CDR3 bases: TGTGCCAGCAGCTTGACAGGAGCGACTGAAGCTTTCTTT.

V usage is TRBV5-1 and J usage is TRBJ1-3; a weak D match, TRBD1 (6 bases). Germline V CDR1 and CDR2: SGHRS, YFSETQ. Trimming cost V 2 bases and J 0 bases, with 12 bases left between them. The CDR3 has 16 amino acids. The chain's CDR3 is CASSFGGLSSGNTIYF. DNA of the CDR3: TGCGCCAGCAGCTTTGGGGGCCTGAGCTCTGGAAACACCATATATTTT.

V gene TRBV10-1 combines with J gene TRBJ2-5; 7 nucleotides align to TRBD1. This CDR3 region has 13 residues. The germline CDR1 and CDR2 sequences are WNHNN and SYGVQD (reference sequence). The junction had 5 bases not matched to a gene; V was cut back by 6 bases and J by 4 bases. CDR3 loop: CASRTGNPETQYF. DNA for the CDR3: TGCGCCAGCAGGACAGGGAACCCAGAGACCCAGTACTTC.

V is TRBV27 and J is TRBJ2-7, with a possible D match to TRBD1 (6 bases). CDR1 and CDR2 from the germline V gene are MNHEY and SMNVEV (reference sequence). V was clipped by 8 bases and J by 1 base, with 12 bases between them. CDR3 length: 13 amino acids. CDR3 sequence (DNA): TGTGCCAGCGGGGGCACAGGGTCCTACGAGCAGTACTTC. Protein: CASGGTGSYEQYF.

The genes are TRBV6-1 and TRBJ2-2; no reliable D call. The CDR3 covers 15 residues. Trimming removed 0 bases at V and 1 base at J, with 6 bases between. The V gene's germline CDR1 is MNHNS and CDR2 SASEGT. The DNA for the CDR3 is TGTGCCAGCAGTGAAGCGGGCAAGAACACCGGGGAGCTGTTTTTT. As protein: CASSEAGKNTGELFF.